This T cell receptor (beta chain) was identified in a study of cytomegalovirus exposure and HLA in healthy donors. The primer mix had 60 Vbeta and 13 Jbeta primers. The data were produced by immunoSEQ multiplex PCR, yet TCRdb's version contains in-frame clones alone and is incomplete. The repertoire includes fewer than 110,000 clones, 76% of them detected once, and around 4% sits in the top ten. Points from the study as a whole: For TCR beta chains, V- and J-gene trimming was later linked to a missense DCLRE1C variant.

As to this clone: The antigen remains undetermined.

This CDR3 is built from 14 residues. CDR1 SGHAT and CDR2 FQDESV come from the germline V gene (reference sequence). The V gene end was trimmed by 4 bases and the J gene end by 2 bases; junction bases not matched to a gene: 3. The specimen sequenced was PBMCs. This TCR derives from a man between 40 and 49 years old in good health and CMV-seronegative. This chain uses TRBV11-1 with TRBJ2-5, with 8 bases aligning to TRBD1. CDR3 in amino acids: CASSWGQVQETQYF. The CDR3 nucleotides are TGTGCCAGCAGCTGGGGACAGGTACAAGAGACCCAGTACTTC.